A single sample is the source of the 10 T cell receptor beta chains below, sequenced in a study of blood T cell repertoires in COVID-19. The method was immunoSEQ multiplex PCR; TCRdb's version includes in-frame clones alone and lacks a portion of them. The repertoire holds fewer than 250,000 clones, with around 82% as singletons. What was sequenced was peripheral blood. Every receptor here comes from a man aged 50 or older with active or convalescent COVID-19.

This clone was seen more than once but under ten times. The chain joins TRBV19 to TRBJ1-3; no clear D gene. The germline V and J ends were trimmed by 9 bases and 2 bases, with 11 bases remaining between them. The CDR3 totals 13 residues. The V gene's germline CDR1 is LNHDA and CDR2 SQIVND (reference sequence). The CDR3 loop reads CASREEPGNTIYF. The CDR3 nucleotides are TGTGCCAGCCGGGAAGAACCTGGAAACACCATATATTTT. Complete variable domain (other parts from reference TRBV19 and TRBJ1-3): DGGITQSPKYLFRKEGQNVTLSCEQNLNHDAMYWYRQDPGQGLRLIYYSQIVNDFQKGDIAEGYSVSREKKESFPLTVTSAQKNPTAFYLCASREEPGNTIYFGEGSWLTVV.

The V gene is TRBV6-1, the J gene TRBJ1-2; TRBD1 agrees at 8 bases. The germline V gene encodes CDR1 MNHNS and CDR2 SASEGT. The trim removed 5 bases at V and 5 bases at J, leaving 4 bases unmatched. The CDR3 runs 13 residues. This CDR3 reads CASSPGGGYGYTF. Written as DNA, the CDR3 is TGTGCCAGCAGTCCAGGGGGCGGGTATGGCTACACCTTC.

A note on this clone: This CDR3 is also generated by other DNA sequences in the sample. The rearrangement uses TRBV25-1 and TRBJ2-7; unclear D gene. This CDR3 spans 11 amino acids. The germline V gene encodes CDR1 MGHDK and CDR2 SYGVNS. The V gene lost 4 bases and the J gene lost 3 bases, with 4 bases spanning the gap. CDR3 nucleotide sequence: TGTGCCAGCAGTGGACTCTACGAGCAGTACTTC. Amino acid sequence: CASSGLYEQYF.

This rearrangement joins TRBV3-1 (or the pseudogene TRBV3-2) to TRBJ1-1, with 8 bases fitting TRBD1. CDR3 length: 12 amino acids. Trimming removed 8 bases from V and 6 bases from J; junction bases left unmatched: 5. The V gene's germline CDR1 is LGHDT and CDR2 YNNKEL (reference sequence). CDR3 loop: CASGGTGPEAFF. The CDR3, as DNA: TGTGCCAGCGGTGGGACAGGCCCTGAAGCTTTCTTT.

The V call is TRBV2, the J call TRBJ2-5, with D possibly being TRBD1 (5 bases). Germline assignment: CDR1 SNHLY and CDR2 FYNNEI. This CDR3 spans 13 amino acids. V was trimmed by 6 bases and J by 7 bases, leaving 15 bases between them. CDR3: CASRTDGEGTQYF. DNA of the CDR3: TGTGCCAGCAGGACAGACGGAGAAGGGACCCAGTACTTC. Looking up the rest from reference TRBV2 and TRBJ2-5 gives the full variable domain: EPEVTQTPSHQVTQMGQEVILRCVPISNHLYFYWYRQILGQKVEFLVSFYNNEISEKSEIFDDQFSVERPDGSNFTLKIRSTKLEDSAMYFCASRTDGEGTQYFGPGTRLLVL.

Turning to this clone: The same CDR3 also results from other DNA sequences found in this sample. The chain employs TRBV14 and TRBJ2-1, with D possibly TRBD1 on 5 matching bases. The CDR3 is 16 amino acids. With 0 bases removed from V and 0 bases from J, the gap between germline ends came to 9 bases. CDR1 and CDR2 (germline): SGHDN, FVKESK. The chain's CDR3 is CASSQDETDSYNEQFF. The CDR3, as DNA: TGTGCCAGCAGCCAAGATGAGACAGACTCCTACAATGAGCAGTTCTTC.

This CDR3 is CASSFGLASTDTQYF. The DNA for the CDR3 is TGTGCCAGCAGCTTCGGTCTAGCCAGCACAGATACGCAGTATTTT. V gene TRBV5-4 combines with J gene TRBJ2-3; weak D call: TRBD2 (5 bases). In germline, CDR1 is SGHNT, CDR2 YYREEE (reference sequence). CDR3 length: 15 amino acids. Trimming removed 2 bases at V and 0 bases at J, with 10 bases between.

With regard to this clone: The sample carries other DNA sequences with the same CDR3. The J gene is TRBJ2-7, the V gene TRBV5-4, with 9 positions matching TRBD1. Germline loops: CDR1 SGHNT, CDR2 YYREEE (reference sequence). Trimming removed 3 bases from V and 1 base from J; junction bases left unmatched: 5. There are 15 residues in the CDR3. CDR3 sequence (DNA): TGTGCCAGCAGCTCCCCCGGACAGGGGTCCTACGAGCAGTACTTC. This encodes CASSSPGQGSYEQYF.

The chain joins TRBV3-1 (or the pseudogene TRBV3-2) to TRBJ2-1; no firm D call. There are 12 residues in the CDR3. Per the germline V gene, CDR1 is LGHDT and CDR2 is YNNKEL (reference sequence). V lost 0 bases and J 9 bases, leaving 6 bases between the germline ends. Here the CDR3 reads CASSQDISEQFF. CDR3 bases: TGTGCCAGCAGCCAAGATATTAGTGAGCAGTTCTTC.

The chain couples TRBV29-1 to TRBJ2-1; 13 positions agree with TRBD2. Germline V CDR1 and CDR2: SQVTM, ANQGSEA. The V gene end was trimmed by 1 base and the J gene end by 10 bases; junction bases not matched to a gene: 7. The CDR3 totals 15 residues. The CDR3 DNA reads TGCAGCGTTGAAGTCGGACTAGCGGGGGTGGGAGAGCAGTTCTTC. It specifies CSVEVGLAGVGEQFF.